The TCR beta chain described here comes from a study of response to subunit inactivated influenza vaccine. This clonotype was observed a handful of times. Its antigen is still unknown. General study points: Few additional T cells are recruited per seasonal influenza vaccination, authors suggested.

Via MiXCR, TCRdb re-called the RT-PCR reads, giving one row per CDR3 protein. This sample has hundreds of thousands of distinct CDR3 sequences, with roughly 27% found just once. The CDR3 length is 13 residues. J was trimmed by 3 bases and V by 6 bases; bases with no gene match: 4. The germline CDR1 and CDR2 sequences are SQVTM and ANQGSEA. This clonotype was obtained from a man aged 45-65 years who received an inactivated influenza vaccine. This rearrangement joins TRBV29-1 to TRBJ1-4; 7 nucleotides agree with TRBD1. The sequencing used CD4+ T cells sorted from PBMCs, collected approximately 5 days after vaccination. CDR3 in amino acids: CSVATGSNEKLFF. The CDR3 bases are TGCAGCGTGGCGACAGGGTCTAATGAAAAACTGTTTTTT.